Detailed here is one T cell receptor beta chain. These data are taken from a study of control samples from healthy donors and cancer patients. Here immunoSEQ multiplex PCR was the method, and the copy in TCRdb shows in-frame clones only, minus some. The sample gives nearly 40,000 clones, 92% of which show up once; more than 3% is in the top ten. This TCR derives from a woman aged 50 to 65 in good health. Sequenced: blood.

The CDR3 here is CATSRGRNTEAFF. As DNA, the CDR3 is TGTGCCACCAGCAGGGGCCGGAACACTGAAGCTTTCTTT. V usage is TRBV24-1 and J usage is TRBJ1-1; D perhaps matches TRBD1 (6 bases). V was pared by 7 bases and J by 1 base, with 9 bases between. There are 13 residues in the CDR3. Germline V gives CDR1 KGHDR, CDR2 SFDVKD.